A single sample gave rise to the 30 T cell receptor beta chains below, sequenced in a study of T cells after somatic rescue of genetic block. Libraries were prepared by immunoSEQ multiplex PCR; TCRdb keeps only in-frame clonotypes and omits some of them. The sample carries about 52,000 clones, 95% to 96% recorded once. Sequencing input: peripheral blood mononuclear cells (PBMCs). Receptors originate from a child younger than two.

The chain uses TRBV10-3 and TRBJ2-5; no firm D call. With 3 bases removed from V and 1 base from J, the gap between germline ends came to 0 bases. Looked up from germline, CDR1 is ENHRY and CDR2 is SYGVKD. The CDR3 is 11 amino acids. This CDR3 is CAISDQETQYF. CDR3 coding DNA: TGTGCCATCAGTGACCAAGAGACCCAGTACTTC.

This CDR3 reads CASRDTTNEKLFF. For the CDR3, the DNA is TGCGCCAGCCGGGACACAACTAATGAAAAACTGTTTTTT. This chain joins TRBV5-1 and TRBJ1-4; possible D gene TRBD1, 6 bases. CDR3 length: 13 amino acids. CDR1 SGHRS and CDR2 YFSETQ come from the germline V gene. The V end was cut by 7 bases, the J end by 0 bases, with 7 bases between.

The gene calls are TRBV19 and TRBJ1-1, with 7 bases fitting TRBD1. Germline V CDR1 and CDR2: LNHDA, SQIVND (reference sequence). The CDR3 extends over 12 amino acids. The trim removed 5 bases at V and 10 bases at J, leaving 7 bases unmatched. The DNA for the CDR3 is TGTGCCAGTAGTCTTCCCAGGGACAGAGCTTTCTTT. It translates to CASSLPRDRAFF.

This sequence joins TRBV7-9 and TRBJ1-5; maybe TRBD1 (5 bases). Germline V gene data show CDR1 as SEHNR and CDR2 as FQNEAQ (reference sequence). The CDR3 spans 15 residues. V was pared by 5 bases and J by 0 bases, with 11 bases between. This CDR3 reads CASSKRGHSNQPQHF. In DNA, the CDR3 is TGTGCCAGCAGCAAACGGGGCCATAGCAATCAGCCCCAGCATTTT.

The chain carries TRBV6-6 and TRBJ2-5; D perhaps matches TRBD2 (6 bases). The germline gives CDR1 MNHNY, CDR2 SVGAGI (reference sequence). The CDR3 is 13 amino acids. Trimming cost V 2 bases and J 5 bases, with 9 bases left between them. In DNA, the CDR3 is TGTGCCAGCAGTTACCGGCTAGCGGAGACCCAGTACTTC. Amino acids: CASSYRLAETQYF.

The chain recombines TRBV5-1 with TRBJ2-3, with D tentatively TRBD2 (6 bases). This CDR3 is 13 amino acids long. Looked up from germline, CDR1 is SGHRS and CDR2 is YFSETQ. Trimming removed 0 bases from V and 5 bases from J, with 7 bases in between. In DNA form, the CDR3 reads TGCGCCAGCAGCTTGGGAGCGGGAGATACGCAGTATTTT. This encodes CASSLGAGDTQYF. The complete variable domain, with remaining parts taken from reference TRBV5-1 and TRBJ2-3, reads KAGVTQTPRYLIKTRGQQVTLSCSPISGHRSVSWYQQTPGQGLQFLFEYFSETQRNKGNFPGRFSGRQFSNSRSEMNVSTLELGDSALYLCASSLGAGDTQYFGPGTRLTVL.

This chain connects TRBV5-5 to TRBJ1-2; perhaps TRBD1 as D (6 bases). V lost 6 bases and J lost 6, with 18 bases in between. This CDR3 has 14 residues. Germline V gives CDR1 SGHKS, CDR2 YYEKEE (reference sequence). The CDR3 region has the DNA TGTGCCAGCAACCTTAGGACAGTACTAAATGGCTACACCTTC. It yields the protein CASNLRTVLNGYTF.

The V and J genes are TRBV4-1 and TRBJ2-2; 11 nucleotides match TRBD2. Germline V gene data show CDR1 as MGHRA and CDR2 as YSYEKL. The CDR3 loop spans 14 amino acids. V was clipped by 5 bases and J by 9 bases; unmatched bases: 5. The CDR3 bases are TGCGCCAGCAGCATCCAGACTAGCGGGAGGGAGCTGTTTTTT. Its translation: CASSIQTSGRELFF.

The chain links TRBV6-5 to TRBJ1-5, with no clear D. CDR1 is MNHEY and CDR2 is SVGAGI in the germline V gene. The CDR3 extends over 13 amino acids. V lost 5 bases, J lost 1 base, and 6 bases lay in between. CDR3 nucleotide sequence: TGTGCCAGCAGTCTCAAAAGCAATCAGCCCCAGCATTTT. It translates to CASSLKSNQPQHF.

The chain has TRBV4-2 and TRBJ2-1; D possibly corresponds to TRBD2 (5 bases). Per germline, CDR1 LGHNA and CDR2 YNFKEQ. This CDR3 is built from 14 residues. Between the trimmed V and J ends, which lost 1 base and 6 bases, there was a span of 10 bases. CDR3 residues: CASSQGAVTNEQFF. The CDR3 bases are TGTGCCAGCAGCCAAGGAGCGGTCACCAATGAGCAGTTCTTC.

The chain uses TRBV2 and TRBJ1-2; 8 positions match TRBD1. Germline values: CDR1 SNHLY, CDR2 FYNNEI. The CDR3 length is 13 residues. V lost 3 bases, J lost 8 bases, and 5 bases stayed unmatched. CDR3 region: CASSEGQVRGYTF. CDR3 DNA sequence: TGTGCCAGCAGTGAGGGACAGGTGCGAGGCTACACCTTC.

This clone occurred a few times. The chain couples TRBV15 to TRBJ1-5, with D hard to call. Looked up from germline, CDR1 is LNHNV and CDR2 is YYDKDF (reference sequence). The CDR3 spans 13 residues. The ends were cut back, 8 bases at V and 4 bases at J, with 12 bases in the middle. In nucleotides, the CDR3 is TGTGCCACCCGTGGTGGGGTGAATCAGCCCCAGCATTTT. Translating it yields CATRGGVNQPQHF.

The chain couples TRBV4-3 to TRBJ2-3; unclear D gene. Trimming cost V 3 bases and J 1 base, with 11 bases left between them. The CDR3 totals 15 residues. Germline CDR1 is LGHNA and CDR2 is YSLEER. The CDR3: CASSQGLGGTDTQYF. As DNA, the CDR3 is TGCGCCAGCAGCCAGGGCCTTGGGGGCACAGATACGCAGTATTTT.

Notes on this clone: At one end, the junction sequence differs from germline, possibly due to a read error. The CDR3 spells CVSSHRTGEKLFF. The CDR3, as DNA: TGCGTCAGCAGCCACCGGACAGGTGAAAAACTGTTTTTT. The genes are TRBV4-1 and TRBJ1-4, with 7 bases matching TRBD1. Germline values: CDR1 MGHRA, CDR2 YSYEKL. The CDR3 is 13 amino acids.

The chain employs TRBV5-6 and TRBJ1-1; no reliable D call. The CDR3 totals 14 residues. Trimming left V 4 bases short and J 0 bases short, with 10 bases between. CDR1 SGHDT and CDR2 YYEEEE come from the germline V gene. CDR3 nucleotides: TGTGCCAGCAGCCCTGGGGTCATGAACACTGAAGCTTTCTTT. This sequence encodes CASSPGVMNTEAFF.

DNA of the CDR3: TGTGCCAGCAGTGAAAGGGGAAACACTGAAGCTTTCTTT. This gives the protein CASSERGNTEAFF. The chain joins TRBV6-1 to TRBJ1-1; D perhaps matches TRBD1 (5 bases). V lost 2 bases and J 2 bases, leaving 6 bases between the germline ends. Germline CDR1 MNHNS, CDR2 SASEGT. The CDR3 loop spans 13 amino acids.

This clone appeared a few times. V gene TRBV25-1 combines with J gene TRBJ2-1, with 8 nucleotides matching TRBD2. The CDR3 length is 16 residues. V was pared by 2 bases and J by 9 bases, with 12 bases of the junction left unmatched. Per germline, CDR1 MGHDK and CDR2 SYGVNS. The CDR3 here is CASSELAGTRGIEQFF. In DNA, the CDR3 is TGTGCCAGCAGTGAACTCGCCGGGACTAGAGGGATTGAGCAGTTCTTC.

This chain connects TRBV4-2 to TRBJ2-3; either TRBD1 or TRBD2 may supply D (6 bases each). The germline V gene has CDR1 LGHNA and CDR2 YNFKEQ. The CDR3 contains 17 residues. The V end was cut by 4 bases, the J end by 4 bases, with 21 bases between. The CDR3: CASSPAGGGTAPDTQYF. The CDR3 DNA sequence: TGTGCCAGCAGCCCTGCCGGGGGCGGGACGGCCCCAGATACGCAGTATTTT.

This clone has a single count. The junction departs from the called germline gene at one end, perhaps through a read error. The V call is TRBV5-3, the J call TRBJ1-2; tentative D call: TRBD1 (5 bases). TRBV5-3 is recorded as an ORF, its role being uncertain. CDR3 length: 14 amino acids. In nucleotides, the CDR3 is TGTGCCAGCAGCTCCGATGACAGAATCTATGGCTACACCTTC. Amino acid sequence: CASSSDDRIYGYTF.

The V call is TRBV4-1, the J call TRBJ2-7; D possibly matches TRBD1 or TRBD2 (5 bases each). V lost 0 bases and J 9 bases, leaving 18 bases between the germline ends. Per germline, CDR1 MGHRA and CDR2 YSYEKL. The CDR3 extends over 15 amino acids. The CDR3 DNA is TGCGCCAGCAGCCAAGATGGGACGGAATCCCGGGCGCAGTACTTC. Protein product: CASSQDGTESRAQYF.

Details on this clone: The same CDR3 arises from other DNA sequences in this sample as well. This chain links TRBV29-1 with TRBJ2-3, with unresolved D. CDR3 length: 10 amino acids. Trimming took off 4 bases at V and 3 bases at J, with 2 bases between the two ends. The V gene's germline CDR1 is SQVTM and CDR2 ANQGSEA. The CDR3 loop is CSVGTDTQYF. The CDR3 nucleotides read TGCAGCGTTGGGACAGATACGCAGTATTTT.

V gene TRBV7-2 combines with J gene TRBJ1-5; D remains unclear. Trimming took 2 bases from V and 0 from J, leaving 5 bases between them. The germline gives CDR1 SGHTA, CDR2 FQGNSA. There are 14 residues in the CDR3. The CDR3 loop reads CASSLRYSNQPQHF. The CDR3 region has the DNA TGTGCCAGCAGCTTACGGTATAGCAATCAGCCCCAGCATTTT. Together with reference TRBV7-2 and TRBJ1-5, the CDR3 gives the full variable domain: GAGVSQSPSNKVTEKGKDVELRCDPISGHTALYWYRQSLGQGLEFLIYFQGNSAPDKSGLPSDRFSAERTGGSVSTLTIQRTQQEDSAVYLCASSLRYSNQPQHFGDGTRLSIL.

CDR3 region: CASSQMVTVQPQHF. In DNA form, the CDR3 reads TGCGCCAGCAGCCAAATGGTGACAGTACAGCCCCAGCATTTT. This sequence joins TRBV4-3 and TRBJ1-5, with TRBD1 as a possible D gene (5 bases). The germline V gene encodes CDR1 LGHNA and CDR2 YSLEER. The CDR3 totals 14 residues. V shed 2 bases and J shed 7 bases, with 12 bases lying between them.

The CDR3 sequence: CASKGQGTEAFF. The CDR3 DNA follows: TGTGCCAGCAAAGGACAGGGCACTGAAGCTTTCTTT. The chain recombines TRBV28 with TRBJ1-1; TRBD1 matches 8 bases. Germline CDR1 is MDHEN and CDR2 is SYDVKM. V shed 7 bases, J shed 4 bases, and the junction held 2 bases outside the gene matches. The CDR3 has 12 amino acids.

The chain employs TRBV27 and TRBJ2-2, with a possible D match to TRBD2 (6 bases). Trimming took 6 bases from V and 3 from J, leaving 11 bases between them. CDR1 is MNHEY and CDR2 is SMNVEV in the germline V gene (reference sequence). This CDR3 has 14 residues. The chain's CDR3 is CASSSGTHTGELFF. CDR3 sequence (DNA): TGTGCCAGCAGCTCCGGGACTCACACCGGGGAGCTGTTTTTT.

The chain carries TRBV7-2 and TRBJ2-7; D not certain. Germline V lookup: CDR1 SGHTA, CDR2 FQGNSA. Trimming pared 0 bases from V and 6 bases from J, leaving 3 bases between. This CDR3 is 11 amino acids long. CDR3 in amino acids: CASSLAREQYF. CDR3 bases: TGTGCCAGCAGCTTAGCGCGCGAGCAGTACTTC.

The chain combines TRBV5-4 with TRBJ2-7, with a weak D call TRBD2 (5 bases). CDR1 SGHNT and CDR2 YYREEE come from the germline V gene (reference sequence). V dropped 0 bases and J dropped 3 bases, with 7 bases sitting between them. The CDR3 is 13 residues long. Here the CDR3 DNA reads TGTGCCAGCAGCTTGGCCGGGGTCTACGAGCAGTACTTC. Translation: CASSLAGVYEQYF. Filled out from reference TRBV5-4 and TRBJ2-7, the complete variable domain reads ETGVTQSPTHLIKTRGQQVTLRCSSQSGHNTVSWYQQALGQGPQFIFQYYREEENGRGNFPPRFSGLQFPNYSSELNVNALELDDSALYLCASSLAGVYEQYFGPGTRLTVT.

This chain links TRBV28 with TRBJ2-5; either TRBD1 or TRBD2 may fit D (6 bases each). Trimming took 7 bases from V and 2 from J, leaving 14 bases between them. Germline V gene data show CDR1 as MDHEN and CDR2 as SYDVKM. The CDR3 runs 14 residues. The CDR3 here is CASILQGGQETQYF. The DNA for the CDR3 is TGTGCCAGCATCCTACAGGGAGGTCAAGAGACCCAGTACTTC.

The genes are TRBV6-1 and TRBJ1-1; TRBD1 might be the D (5 bases). From germline, CDR1 is MNHNS and CDR2 SASEGT. The CDR3 is made up of 12 amino acids. In DNA form, the CDR3 reads TGTGCACACGGGACGGCGAACACTGAAGCTTTCTTT. Protein product: CAHGTANTEAFF.

The rearrangement links TRBV29-1 to TRBJ1-2, with D possibly TRBD1 on 5 matching bases. From germline, CDR1 is SQVTM and CDR2 ANQGSEA. With 3 bases removed from V and 4 bases from J, the gap between germline ends came to 6 bases. The CDR3 contains 11 residues. CDR3 sequence: CSVDRAYGYTF. CDR3 bases: TGCAGCGTTGACAGGGCCTATGGCTACACCTTC.